This T cell receptor beta chain comes out of a study of esophageal squamous cell carcinoma under preoperative chemotherapy. Across the study: Both tumor-infiltrating lymphocytes and peripheral blood T cells were profiled.

This CDR3 contains 13 residues. CDR1 is MNHNS, CDR2 SASEGT, per germline. Between the trimmed V and J ends, which lost 3 bases and 4 bases, there was a span of 7 bases. TCRdb redid the calling of the PCR reads with MiXCR, one entry per CDR3 protein. The sample contains 30,000 or so distinct CDR3 sequences, around 50% of which appear only once. General study findings and limits: Tumor-infiltrating lymphocytes showed no significant post-chemotherapy TCR diversity increase, unlike peripheral T cells. Clonal contraction, more than amplification, hit abundant clones after paclitaxel-nedaplatin. After treatment, tumor-infiltrating lymphocytes apparently came partly from blood T cells.

With regard to this clonotype: Its target is unknown.

The time point was: after preoperative PTX-NDP chemotherapy. V is TRBV6-1 and J is TRBJ1-3; possible D gene TRBD1, 6 bases. This sample was obtained from a patient given preoperative chemotherapy. The origin of this receptor is a human donor with esophageal squamous cell carcinoma. The donor label of this sample is uncertain. CDR3 amino acids: CASSDTGGNTIYF. CDR3 DNA: TGTGCCAGCAGTGATACAGGGGGAAACACCATATATTTT.